The count of the clone carrying this T cell receptor (beta chain) is one. Its antigen is not identified. The germline V gene encodes CDR1 SQVTM and CDR2 ANQGSEA. The CDR3 sequence is 12 residues long. V lost 7 bases to trimming and J lost 5 bases; unmatched junction nucleotides: 6. The sample belongs to a study of cytomegalovirus exposure and HLA in healthy donors. Study overall: Of the donors genotyped, several hundred in all, 80% to 85% fell in the Caucasian-associated ancestry cluster. Findings and caveats of the study: Further analysis, carried out later, found HLA-associated TCR beta chains more clonally expanded than equally common other chains.

At the time of sampling, donors were nominally healthy, though unrecorded immune exposures were likely. PCR used 60 Vbeta primers and 13 Jbeta primers. TCRdb keeps only in-frame clones here, not all; method: immunoSEQ multiplex PCR. The data contain 80,000 to 100,000 clones, about 70% of them singletons. The sequence was obtained from a female donor in good health and CMV-seronegative. The chain has TRBV29-1 and TRBJ2-7; 9 bases are a match to TRBD1. The sample consisted of PBMCs. This CDR3 is CSANRGPHEQYF. Here the CDR3 DNA reads TGCAGCGCAAACAGGGGGCCCCACGAGCAGTACTTC.